The 30 T cell receptor beta chains presented below share a single source sample, sequenced in a study of blood T cell repertoires in COVID-19. Sequencing was performed with immunoSEQ multiplex PCR; in TCRdb, only in-frame clones are kept and a portion is missing. The sample includes hundreds of thousands of clones, more than 70% of them seen just once. The sample was PBMCs or T cells enriched from blood (not recorded which). The receptor set was obtained from a man aged 40-49 years in a cohort exposed to, infected with or recovered from COVID-19 (not recorded which).

In regard to this clone: Mismatch with germline at one junction end may stem from a read error. The chain has TRBV6-5 and TRBJ1-2; D unclear. Looked up from germline, CDR1 is MNHEY and CDR2 is SVGAGI. The CDR3 is 13 residues long. Written as DNA, the CDR3 is TGTGCCAGCATGGGCGGACTGGAGTATGTCTACACCTTC. Translated, it gives CASMGGLEYVYTF.

CDR3 bases: TGTGCCAGCAGCGTAGACAGGGACACTGAAGCTTTCTTT. Protein sequence: CASSVDRDTEAFF. The V gene is TRBV14, the J gene TRBJ1-1; TRBD1 aligns across 7 bases. The CDR3 runs 13 residues. With V trimmed by 5 bases and J by 3 bases, 3 bases remained unmatched. The germline V gene has CDR1 SGHDN and CDR2 FVKESK. The full variable domain, completed using reference TRBV14 and TRBJ1-1, is EAGVTQFPSHSVIEKGQTVTLRCDPISGHDNLYWYRRVMGKEIKFLLHFVKESKQDESGMPNNRFLAERTGGTYSTLKVQPAELEDSGVYFCASSVDRDTEAFFGQGTRLTVV.

The V call is TRBV6-5, the J call TRBJ1-5; D is ambiguous. CDR1 and CDR2 from the germline V gene are MNHEY and SVGAGI. V dropped 10 bases and J dropped 2 bases, with 15 bases sitting between them. The CDR3 sequence is 14 residues long. CDR3 residues: CAIPGGIGNQPQHF. CDR3 in DNA: TGTGCCATCCCAGGCGGGATTGGCAATCAGCCCCAGCATTTT.

The gene calls are TRBV7-2 and TRBJ1-2, with D perhaps matching TRBD1 (6 bases). CDR3 length: 14 residues. CDR1 is SGHTA and CDR2 is FQGNSA in the germline V gene. V was cut by 0 bases and J by 8 bases, with 13 bases left in between. The CDR3 is CASSLAQGNRGYTF. CDR3 DNA: TGTGCCAGCAGCTTAGCGCAGGGGAACAGGGGCTACACCTTC.

The genes are TRBV6-4 and TRBJ1-5; unclear D gene. The CDR3 length is 14 residues. Trimming stripped 9 bases from V and 7 bases from J, with 19 bases between. CDR1 and CDR2 from the germline V gene are MRHNA and SNTAGT. The CDR3 loop is CARCPGYYGQPQHF. CDR3 nucleotides: TGTGCCAGATGCCCCGGTTACTATGGGCAGCCCCAGCATTTT.

The genes are TRBV11-2 and TRBJ1-1; D is unresolved. Trimming left V 10 bases short and J 1 base short, with 10 bases between. The CDR3 contains 12 residues. Germline V CDR1 and CDR2: SGHAT, FQNNGV. The CDR3 sequence is CAIPRGNTEAFF. The CDR3 nucleotides read TGTGCCATCCCGCGGGGGAACACTGAAGCTTTCTTT. Full variable domain (remainder filled in from reference TRBV11-2 and TRBJ1-1): EAGVAQSPRYKIIEKRQSVAFWCNPISGHATLYWYQQILGQGPKLLIQFQNNGVVDDSQLPKDRFSAERLKGVDSTLKIQPAKLEDSAVYLCAIPRGNTEAFFGQGTRLTVV.

Remarks on this clone: The same CDR3 can be traced to other DNA sequences in this sample. The rearrangement joins TRBV18 to TRBJ1-3; D ambiguous. Trimming removed 0 bases at V and 1 base at J, with 7 bases between. Germline assignment: CDR1 KGHSH and CDR2 LQKENI. The CDR3 loop spans 15 amino acids. This chain's CDR3 is CASSPPGGSGNTIYF. The CDR3 DNA is TGTGCCAGCTCACCACCGGGAGGGTCTGGAAACACCATATATTTT.

The chain carries TRBV6-5 and TRBJ2-2; a weak D match, TRBD1 (6 bases). Germline CDR1 reads MNHEY; CDR2 reads SVGAGI. The V gene lost 6 bases and the J gene lost 1 base, with 9 bases spanning the gap. The CDR3 is made up of 14 amino acids. As DNA, the CDR3 is TGTGCCAGCAGAAAGGGACAGAACACCGGGGAGCTGTTTTTT. Its protein is CASRKGQNTGELFF.

The genes are TRBV10-3 and TRBJ2-3, with 9 positions matching TRBD1. Per the germline V gene, CDR1 is ENHRY and CDR2 is SYGVKD. Trimming cost V 10 bases and J 1 base; bases outside gene matches: 15. The CDR3 runs 17 residues. Here the CDR3 reads CATAALTGGAGTDTQYF. The CDR3 DNA reads as TGTGCCACCGCGGCGCTTACAGGGGGCGCGGGCACAGATACGCAGTATTTT.

This chain uses TRBV15 with TRBJ2-1, with 9 positions matching TRBD2. The germline CDR1 and CDR2 sequences are LNHNV and YYDKDF (reference sequence). Trimming removed 3 bases from V and 7 bases from J; junction bases left unmatched: 4. This CDR3 is 14 amino acids long. This chain's CDR3 is CATSRGTSFNEQFF. The CDR3 DNA follows: TGTGCCACCAGCAGGGGGACTAGCTTTAATGAGCAGTTCTTC.

The chain links TRBV30 to TRBJ2-2; 7 positions agree with TRBD1. The J segment lost 5 bases and the V segment lost 2 bases, leaving 5 bases of the junction unmatched. From germline, CDR1 is GTSNPN and CDR2 SVGIG (reference sequence). CDR3 length: 14 residues. The chain's CDR3 is CAWSTHRGTGELFF. CDR3 nucleotides: TGTGCCTGGAGTACCCACAGGGGAACCGGGGAGCTGTTTTTT. The full variable domain, completed using reference TRBV30 and TRBJ2-2, is SQTIHQWPATLVQPVGSPLSLECTVEGTSNPNLYWYRQAAGRGLQLLFYSVGIGQISSEVPQNLSASRPQDRQFILSSKKLLLSDSGFYLCAWSTHRGTGELFFGEGSRLTVL.

The V gene is TRBV30, the J gene TRBJ2-2; D is uncertain. The V gene's germline CDR1 is GTSNPN and CDR2 SVGIG (reference sequence). This CDR3 is 12 amino acids long. V lost 4 bases and J lost 1, with 4 bases in between. The CDR3 spells CAWTLNTGELFF. The CDR3 coding sequence is TGTGCCTGGACATTGAACACCGGGGAGCTGTTTTTT.

V usage is TRBV5-4 and J usage is TRBJ1-2, with D perhaps matching TRBD1 (6 bases). V shed 6 bases and J shed 3 bases, with 15 bases lying between them. Germline V CDR1 and CDR2: SGHNT, YYREEE (reference sequence). The CDR3 totals 14 residues. This chain's CDR3 is CASNRDASHYGYTF. The CDR3 DNA reads as TGTGCCAGCAACAGGGACGCGTCGCACTATGGCTACACCTTC.

CDR3 nucleotide sequence: TGTGCCTGGAGGCTATCGGGCTCCTATAATTCACCCCTCCACTTT. Translation: CAWRLSGSYNSPLHF. The chain joins TRBV30 to TRBJ1-6, with D uncertain. The CDR3 consists of 15 residues. Germline V gene lookup returns CDR1 GTSNPN and CDR2 SVGIG (reference sequence). Trimming removed 3 bases from V and 0 bases from J, with 9 bases in between.

This chain joins TRBV28 and TRBJ1-2; D gene uncertain. V was shortened by 5 bases and J by 5 bases, with 21 bases between the two germline ends. Germline V CDR1 and CDR2: MDHEN, SYDVKM. The CDR3 loop spans 16 amino acids. The DNA for the CDR3 is TGTGCCAGCAGTACCATCAAGCGGGAGTCCCGTTATGGCTACACCTTC. It is translated as CASSTIKRESRYGYTF.

The V and J genes are TRBV5-6 and TRBJ2-3; 11 positions match TRBD2. This CDR3 region has 15 residues. J gave up 4 bases and V 4 bases, and 5 bases lay outside the gene matches. CDR1 is SGHDT and CDR2 is YYEEEE in the germline V gene. The CDR3 reads CASSIAGGPADTQYF. The CDR3 bases are TGTGCCAGCAGCATAGCGGGAGGGCCGGCAGATACGCAGTATTTT.

The chain recombines TRBV29-1 with TRBJ2-2; 7 bases map to TRBD1. Trimming at V came to 6 bases and at J to 4 bases, leaving 5 bases not matched to a gene. The CDR3 runs to 13 residues. CDR1 and CDR2 (germline): SQVTM, ANQGSEA. Here the CDR3 reads CSVRTGSTGELFF. The CDR3 DNA is TGCAGCGTCAGGACAGGAAGCACCGGGGAGCTGTTTTTT.

The J gene is TRBJ2-1, the V gene TRBV15; possible D gene TRBD2, 5 bases. Germline V lookup: CDR1 LNHNV, CDR2 YYDKDF (reference sequence). Trimming cost V 0 bases and J 2 bases, with 11 bases left between them. The CDR3 has 16 amino acids. CDR3 sequence: CATSRDRGRTYNEQFF. Here the CDR3 DNA reads TGTGCCACCAGCAGAGATCGGGGTAGGACCTACAATGAGCAGTTCTTC.

The V gene is TRBV5-4, the J gene TRBJ1-1, with 7 positions matching TRBD1. This CDR3 region has 14 residues. V shed 3 bases and J 1 base; nucleotides not matched to a gene: 3. The germline CDR1 and CDR2 sequences are SGHNT and YYREEE (reference sequence). The CDR3 DNA is TGTGCCAGCAGCTCCGGACAGGCGAACACTGAAGCTTTCTTT. Its protein is CASSSGQANTEAFF.

The chain uses TRBV30 and TRBJ1-3, with D possibly TRBD1 on 5 matching bases. The V gene lost 0 bases and the J gene lost 4 bases, with 10 bases spanning the gap. Germline V gene lookup returns CDR1 GTSNPN and CDR2 SVGIG (reference sequence). The CDR3 loop spans 14 amino acids. DNA of the CDR3: TGTGCCTGGAGTGTTCAGGGAGGGGGAAACACCATATATTTT. Encoded protein: CAWSVQGGGNTIYF.

J is TRBJ1-1 and V is TRBV14; D possibly corresponds to TRBD1 (6 bases). The ends were cut back, 1 base at V and 0 bases at J, with 12 bases in the middle. The CDR3 is made up of 16 amino acids. Germline CDR1 is SGHDN and CDR2 is FVKESK. CDR3 amino acids: CASSQGQGYMNTEAFF. The CDR3 nucleotides read TGTGCCAGCAGCCAAGGGCAGGGGTACATGAACACTGAAGCTTTCTTT.

This clone has just a few counts. The V gene is TRBV2, the J gene TRBJ2-3; D call uncertain. The CDR3 spans 15 residues. The germline V gene has CDR1 SNHLY and CDR2 FYNNEI. V was clipped by 6 bases and J by 4 bases, with 17 bases between them. The CDR3 sequence: CASSATQRQSDTQYF. For the CDR3, the DNA is TGTGCCAGCAGCGCTACACAACGACAATCAGATACGCAGTATTTT.

CDR3 sequence reads: CASSSQNGVYNEQFF. The DNA of the CDR3 is TGTGCCAGCAGCTCCCAGAACGGGGTCTACAATGAGCAGTTCTTC. The V gene is TRBV5-4, the J gene TRBJ2-1; D is perhaps TRBD2 (5 bases). V lost 3 bases to trimming and J lost 3 bases, with 13 bases between them. This CDR3 has 15 amino acids. Germline V gene sequence: CDR1 SGHNT, CDR2 YYREEE (reference sequence).

The V gene is TRBV7-2, the J gene TRBJ2-1, with 15 bases lining up with TRBD2. With 5 bases clipped from V and 8 bases from J, the junction kept 4 bases outside the gene matches. The germline V gene has CDR1 SGHTA and CDR2 FQGNSA. CDR3 length: 15 residues. This CDR3 is CASSGRTSGRDEQFF. The CDR3 DNA reads as TGTGCCAGCAGCGGACGGACTAGCGGGAGGGATGAGCAGTTCTTC.

The chain has TRBV19 and TRBJ1-1; D possibly corresponds to TRBD1 (5 bases). This CDR3 region has 13 residues. Germline V lookup: CDR1 LNHDA, CDR2 SQIVND (reference sequence). Between the trimmed V and J ends, which lost 6 bases and 1 base, there was a span of 9 bases. DNA for the CDR3: TGTGCCAGTAGGGGGCGGGGGAACACTGAAGCTTTCTTT. Translation gives CASRGRGNTEAFF. The variable domain in full, with the rest retrieved from reference TRBV19 and TRBJ1-1, is DGGITQSPKYLFRKEGQNVTLSCEQNLNHDAMYWYRQDPGQGLRLIYYSQIVNDFQKGDIAEGYSVSREKKESFPLTVTSAQKNPTAFYLCASRGRGNTEAFFGQGTRLTVV.

The chain couples TRBV24-1 to TRBJ2-4; D is possibly TRBD2 (8 bases). V was trimmed by 9 bases and J by 0 bases, leaving 26 bases between them. CDR3 length equals 19 residues. CDR1 and CDR2 from the germline V gene are KGHDR and SFDVKD. The CDR3 loop is CATQPRRGREVLAKNIQYF. In DNA, the CDR3 is TGTGCCACCCAGCCCAGGAGGGGGCGGGAGGTGCTAGCCAAAAACATTCAGTACTTC.

This chain links TRBV11-2 with TRBJ1-3; D ambiguous. Trimming removed 4 bases at V and 0 bases at J, with 16 bases between. There are 17 residues in the CDR3. Germline V gives CDR1 SGHAT, CDR2 FQNNGV. The CDR3 reads CASSSLQSSSSGNTIYF. The CDR3 DNA reads TGTGCCAGCAGCTCCTTACAGAGTTCAAGCTCTGGAAACACCATATATTTT.

The rearrangement joins TRBV28 to TRBJ2-7; no clear D gene. Trimming removed 1 base at V and 7 bases at J, with 11 bases between. Germline V lookup: CDR1 MDHEN, CDR2 SYDVKM. The CDR3 contains 13 residues. The CDR3 sequence: CASSLYKTREQYF. In nucleotides, the CDR3 is TGTGCCAGCAGTTTATACAAGACACGAGAGCAGTACTTC. Using reference TRBV28 and TRBJ2-7 for the parts outside the CDR3, the full variable domain is DVKVTQSSRYLVKRTGEKVFLECVQDMDHENMFWYRQDPGLGLRLIYFSYDVKMKEKGDIPEGYSVSREKKERFSLILESASTNQTSMYLCASSLYKTREQYFGPGTRLTVT.

The V gene is TRBV7-7, the J gene TRBJ2-1; 11 bases agree with TRBD2. Germline loops: CDR1 SSHAT, CDR2 FNYEAQ (reference sequence). CDR3 length equals 17 residues. Germline trimming cut 5 bases from V and 4 bases from J; bases unmatched to any gene: 10. CDR3 bases: TGTGCCAGCAGCCCCCTCACTAGCGGGAGCTATTACAATGAGCAGTTCTTC. Translating it yields CASSPLTSGSYYNEQFF.

In nucleotides, the CDR3 is TGTGCCAGCAGCCGAAATCCTACAGGGGCCCCGAACACTGAAGCTTTCTTT. This sequence encodes CASSRNPTGAPNTEAFF. The chain employs TRBV3-1 (or the pseudogene TRBV3-2) and TRBJ1-1, with 7 positions matching TRBD1. The CDR3 spans 17 residues. J lost 1 base, V lost 4 bases, and 12 bases had no gene match. Germline CDR1 reads LGHDT; CDR2 reads YNNKEL (reference sequence).